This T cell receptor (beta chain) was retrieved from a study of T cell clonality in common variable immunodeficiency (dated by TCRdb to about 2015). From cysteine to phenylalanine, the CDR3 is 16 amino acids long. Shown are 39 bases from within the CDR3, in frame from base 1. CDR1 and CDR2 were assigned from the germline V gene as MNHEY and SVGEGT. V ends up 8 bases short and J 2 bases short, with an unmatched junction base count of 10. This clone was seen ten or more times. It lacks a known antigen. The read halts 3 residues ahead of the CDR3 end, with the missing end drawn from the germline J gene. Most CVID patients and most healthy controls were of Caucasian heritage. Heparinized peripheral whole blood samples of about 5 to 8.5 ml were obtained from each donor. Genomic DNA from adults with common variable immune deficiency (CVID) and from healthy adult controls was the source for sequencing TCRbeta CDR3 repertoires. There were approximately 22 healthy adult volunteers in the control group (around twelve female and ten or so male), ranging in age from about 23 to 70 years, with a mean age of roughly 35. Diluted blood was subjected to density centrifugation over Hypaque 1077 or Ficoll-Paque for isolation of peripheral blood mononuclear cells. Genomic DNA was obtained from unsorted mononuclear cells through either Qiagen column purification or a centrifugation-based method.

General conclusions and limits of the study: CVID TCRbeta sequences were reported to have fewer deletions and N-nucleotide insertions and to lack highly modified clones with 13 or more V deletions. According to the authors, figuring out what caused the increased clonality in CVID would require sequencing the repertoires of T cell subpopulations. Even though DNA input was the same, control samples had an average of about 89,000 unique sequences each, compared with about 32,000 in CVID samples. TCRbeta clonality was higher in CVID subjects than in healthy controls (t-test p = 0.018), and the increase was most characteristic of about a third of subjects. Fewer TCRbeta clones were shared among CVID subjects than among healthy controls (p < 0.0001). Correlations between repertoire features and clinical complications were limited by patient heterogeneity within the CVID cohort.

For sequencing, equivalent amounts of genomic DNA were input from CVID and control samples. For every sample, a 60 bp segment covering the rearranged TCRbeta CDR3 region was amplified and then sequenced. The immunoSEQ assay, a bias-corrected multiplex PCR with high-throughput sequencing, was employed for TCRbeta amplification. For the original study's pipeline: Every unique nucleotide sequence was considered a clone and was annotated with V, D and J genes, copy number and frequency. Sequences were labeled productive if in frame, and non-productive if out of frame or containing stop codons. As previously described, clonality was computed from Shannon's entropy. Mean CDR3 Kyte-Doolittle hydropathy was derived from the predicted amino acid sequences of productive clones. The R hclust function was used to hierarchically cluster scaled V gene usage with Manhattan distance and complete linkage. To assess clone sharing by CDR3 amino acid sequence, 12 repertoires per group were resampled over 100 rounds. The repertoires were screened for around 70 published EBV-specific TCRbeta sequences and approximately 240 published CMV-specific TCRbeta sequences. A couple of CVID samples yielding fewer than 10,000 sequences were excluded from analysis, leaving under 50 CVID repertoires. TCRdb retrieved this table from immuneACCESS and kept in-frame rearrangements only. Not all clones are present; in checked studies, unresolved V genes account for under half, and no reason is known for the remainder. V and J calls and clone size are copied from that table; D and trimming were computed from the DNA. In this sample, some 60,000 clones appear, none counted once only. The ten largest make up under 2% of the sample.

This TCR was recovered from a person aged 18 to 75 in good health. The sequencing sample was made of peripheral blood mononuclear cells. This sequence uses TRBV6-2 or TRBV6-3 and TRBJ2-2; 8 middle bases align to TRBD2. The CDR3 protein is CASGPGGGKNTGELFF. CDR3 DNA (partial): TGTGCCAGCGGTCCCGGCGGGGGGAAAAACACCGGGGAG.